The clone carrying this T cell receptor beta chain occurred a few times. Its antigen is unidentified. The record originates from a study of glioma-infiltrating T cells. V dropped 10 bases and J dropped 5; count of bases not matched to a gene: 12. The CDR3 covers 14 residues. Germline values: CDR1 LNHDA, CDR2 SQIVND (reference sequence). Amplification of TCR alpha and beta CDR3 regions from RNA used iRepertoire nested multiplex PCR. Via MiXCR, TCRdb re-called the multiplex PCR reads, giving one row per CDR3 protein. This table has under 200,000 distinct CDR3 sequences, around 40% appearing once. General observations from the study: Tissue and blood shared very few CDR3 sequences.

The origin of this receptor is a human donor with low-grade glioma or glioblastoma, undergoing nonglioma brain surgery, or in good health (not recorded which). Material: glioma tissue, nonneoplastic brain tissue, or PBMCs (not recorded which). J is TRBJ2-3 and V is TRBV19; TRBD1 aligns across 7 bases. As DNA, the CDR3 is TGTGCCACCGAGGACAGGTCGGGGTTAGATACGCAGTATTTT. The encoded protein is CATEDRSGLDTQYF.